This TCR beta chain was captured by sequencing in a study of OX40 agonist ivuxolimab in advanced cancers. TCRdb keeps only in-frame clones here, not all; method: immunoSEQ multiplex PCR. The sample comprises 80,000 or so clones, about four fifths of which are singletons, and roughly 25% rests with the top ten. The CDR3 runs to 15 residues. CDR1 is LNHDA and CDR2 is SQIVND in the germline V gene (reference sequence). V gave up 3 bases and J gave up 0 bases, with 12 bases separating them. The sample in question was CD4+ or CD8+ T cells sorted from blood, obtained in a trial of the OX40 agonist ivuxolimab. The receptor's source is an adult with an advanced solid tumor such as melanoma, head and neck, liver or kidney cancer. This chain joins TRBV19 and TRBJ2-7; perhaps TRBD2 as D (7 bases). The CDR3 DNA is TGTGCCAGTAGTATGGGGAGGGGGAGCTCCTACGAGCAGTACTTC. Translation: CASSMGRGSSYEQYF.